This note documents a single TCR beta chain sequence. Its antigen is not known. The PCR had 60 Vbeta and 13 Jbeta primers. Original handling: In a later analysis, approximately 80 million unique TCR beta chains included roughly 11 million shared by two or more donors. The table came from immunoSEQ multiplex PCR; TCRdb's copy has only in-frame clones and leaves some out. V and J calls plus clone size are reproduced from that table; the DNA served to infer D and trimming. The repertoire shows 75,000 to 80,000 clones; the top ten hold 3% to 4%. The CDR3 consists of 12 residues. CDR1 is MNHNY, CDR2 SVGAGI, per germline (reference sequence). Trimming took 2 bases from V and 12 from J, leaving 13 bases between them. Donors sampled were nominally healthy, though unrecorded immune exposures were likely. The data originate from a study of cytomegalovirus exposure and HLA in healthy donors. Study-level results: HLA alleles were associated with 15,000 to 20,000 TCR beta sequences in a later analysis at 0.05 false discovery rate.

The receptor was isolated from a man younger than 35 in good health and CMV-seropositive. The sequencing input was PBMCs. The rearrangement joins TRBV6-6 to TRBJ1-1, with D possibly matching TRBD1 (5 bases). Written as DNA, the CDR3 is TGTGCCAGCAGTTACGCAGGGTCGACGTCTTTCTTT. Translation gives CASSYAGSTSFF.